This T cell receptor beta chain was captured by sequencing in a study of response to subunit inactivated influenza vaccine. Germline V gives CDR1 SGHVS, CDR2 FQNEAQ. The V end lost 4 bases, the J end lost 4 bases, and 7 bases lay between the germline ends. This CDR3 is 12 amino acids long. This clonotype turned up a few times. TCRdb reprocessed the RT-PCR reads with MiXCR, giving one entry per CDR3 protein. The sample carries about 540,000 distinct CDR3 sequences, around 25% recorded once. These records were also assigned to another study, of T cells expressing NK-cell markers. As that report states: Generation of TCR beta cDNA was performed by 5'RACE template switching incorporating UMIs. The study drew TCR beta repertoires from sorted CD3+CD56+NKG2C+, CD3+CD56+NKG2C- and CD3+CD56-NKG2C+ T cells. Alpha-beta TCR T cells were the sole sorting target in several experiments, owing to an anti-gamma-delta TCR antibody. In a group of about six donors, dominant NKG2C+ clonotypes represented about 1.0-8% of CD8+ T cells. Dominance of the CD3+CD56-NKG2C+ fraction by these clonotypes also held in a handful of donors.

V is TRBV7-8 and J is TRBJ2-5; D is ambiguous. The sample consisted of CD4+ T cells sorted from PBMCs, taken approximately 13 days after vaccination. This receptor was taken from a man aged 45-65 years who received an inactivated influenza vaccine. The CDR3 loop is CASSYALETQYF. The CDR3, as DNA: TGTGCCAGCAGCTACGCACTAGAGACCCAGTACTTC.